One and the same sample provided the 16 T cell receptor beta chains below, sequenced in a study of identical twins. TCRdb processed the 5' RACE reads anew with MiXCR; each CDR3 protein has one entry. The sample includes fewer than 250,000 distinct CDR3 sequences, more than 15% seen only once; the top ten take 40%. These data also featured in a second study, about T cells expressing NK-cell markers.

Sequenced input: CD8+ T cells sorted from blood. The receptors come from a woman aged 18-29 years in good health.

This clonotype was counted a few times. This chain's CDR3 is CASSESLHRGTGELFF. CDR3 in DNA: TGCGCCAGCAGTGAATCCCTGCACAGAGGGACTGGGGAGCTGTTTTTT. The gene calls are TRBV10-2 and TRBJ2-2, with a tentative D call TRBD2 (6 bases). Germline CDR1 is WSHSY and CDR2 is SAAADI. V lost 3 bases, J lost 8 bases, and 19 bases lay in between. The CDR3 is made up of 16 amino acids.

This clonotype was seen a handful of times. CDR3 sequence reads: CASSLVDRNDEQYF. The CDR3 region has the DNA TGCGCCAGCAGCTTGGTCGACAGGAACGACGAGCAGTACTTC. This chain uses TRBV5-1 with TRBJ2-7, with D perhaps matching TRBD1 (6 bases). From germline, CDR1 is SGHRS and CDR2 YFSETQ. The CDR3 has 14 amino acids. Trimming pared 0 bases from V and 5 bases from J, leaving 12 bases between.

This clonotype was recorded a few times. The CDR3 sequence is CASSLVPGYEQYF. DNA of the CDR3: TGTGCCAGCAGTTTAGTTCCGGGTTACGAGCAGTACTTC. The chain carries TRBV12-3 or TRBV12-4 and TRBJ2-7; no clear D. The CDR3 is 13 amino acids. Trimming pared 1 base from V and 4 bases from J, leaving 8 bases between.

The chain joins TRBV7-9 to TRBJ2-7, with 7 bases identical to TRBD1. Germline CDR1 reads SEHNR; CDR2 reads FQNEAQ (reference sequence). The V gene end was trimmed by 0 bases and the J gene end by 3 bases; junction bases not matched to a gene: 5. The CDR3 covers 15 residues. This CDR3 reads CASSLATGSHYEQYF. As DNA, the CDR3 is TGTGCCAGCAGCTTAGCGACAGGGTCGCACTACGAGCAGTACTTC.

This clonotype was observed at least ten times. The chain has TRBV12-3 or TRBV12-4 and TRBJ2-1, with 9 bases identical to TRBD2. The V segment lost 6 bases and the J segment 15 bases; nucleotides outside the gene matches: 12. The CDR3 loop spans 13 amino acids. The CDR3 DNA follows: TGTGCCAGCAGCAGCCAGACTAGCGGAGAGTTGTTCTTC. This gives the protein CASSSQTSGELFF.

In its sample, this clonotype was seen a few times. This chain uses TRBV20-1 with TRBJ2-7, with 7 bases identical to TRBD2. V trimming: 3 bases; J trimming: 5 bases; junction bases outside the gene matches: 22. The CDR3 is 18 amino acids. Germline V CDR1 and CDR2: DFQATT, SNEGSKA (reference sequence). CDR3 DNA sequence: TGCAGTGCTAGCCCAGCGGGGACCATCGAATGGCAAAACGACGAGCAGTACTTC. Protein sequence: CSASPAGTIEWQNDEQYF.

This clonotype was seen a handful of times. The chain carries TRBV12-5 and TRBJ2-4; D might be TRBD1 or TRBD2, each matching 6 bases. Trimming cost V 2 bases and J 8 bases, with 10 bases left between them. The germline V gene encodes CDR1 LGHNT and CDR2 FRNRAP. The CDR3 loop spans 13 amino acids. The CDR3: CASGLNREDIQYF. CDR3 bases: TGTGCTAGTGGTTTGAACAGGGAGGACATTCAGTACTTC.

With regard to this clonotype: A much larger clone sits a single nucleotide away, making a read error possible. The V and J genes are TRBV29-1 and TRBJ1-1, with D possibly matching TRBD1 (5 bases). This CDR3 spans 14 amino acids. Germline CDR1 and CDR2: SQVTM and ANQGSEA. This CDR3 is CSAEDRGLNTEAYF. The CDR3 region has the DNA TGCAGCGCCGAGGACCGGGGGTTGAACACTGAAGCTTACTTT.

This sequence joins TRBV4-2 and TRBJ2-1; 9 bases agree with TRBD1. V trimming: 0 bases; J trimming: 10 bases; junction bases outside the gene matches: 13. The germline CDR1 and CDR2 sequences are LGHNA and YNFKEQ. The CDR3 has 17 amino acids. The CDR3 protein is CASSQESPRTGAWEQFF. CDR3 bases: TGTGCCAGCAGCCAAGAGTCGCCCAGGACAGGGGCGTGGGAGCAGTTCTTC.

The CDR3 DNA reads as TGTGCCAGCAGCCACAAGTGGTTTAATCAGCCCCAGCATTTT. It yields the protein CASSHKWFNQPQHF. V and J are TRBV3-1 and TRBJ1-5; D not certain. The V end was cut by 3 bases, the J end by 4 bases, with 10 bases between. This CDR3 is 14 amino acids long. Germline-derived CDR1 and CDR2 are LGHDT and YNNKEL (reference sequence).

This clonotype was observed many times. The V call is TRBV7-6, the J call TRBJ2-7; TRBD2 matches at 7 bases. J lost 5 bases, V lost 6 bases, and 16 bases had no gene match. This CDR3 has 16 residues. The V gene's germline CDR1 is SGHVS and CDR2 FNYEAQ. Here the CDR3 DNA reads TGTGCCAGCAGTAGAAGTGGGGCGGGAGCTACCCACGAGCAGTACTTC. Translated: CASSRSGAGATHEQYF.

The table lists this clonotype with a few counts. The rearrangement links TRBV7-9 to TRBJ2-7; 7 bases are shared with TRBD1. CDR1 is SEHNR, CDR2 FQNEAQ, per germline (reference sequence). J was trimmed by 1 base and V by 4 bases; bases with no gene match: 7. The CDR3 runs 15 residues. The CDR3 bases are TGTGCCAGCAGCTCGGACAGGCCGATATCCTACGAGCAGTACTTC. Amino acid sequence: CASSSDRPISYEQYF. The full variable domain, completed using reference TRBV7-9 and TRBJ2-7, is DTGVSQNPRHKITKRGQNVTFRCDPISEHNRLYWYRQTLGQGPEFLTYFQNEAQLEKSRLLSDRFSAERPKGSFSTLEIQRTEQGDSAMYLCASSSDRPISYEQYFGPGTRLTVT.

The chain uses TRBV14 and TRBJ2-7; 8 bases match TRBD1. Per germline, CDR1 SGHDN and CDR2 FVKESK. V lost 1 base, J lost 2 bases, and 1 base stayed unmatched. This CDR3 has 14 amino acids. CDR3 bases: TGTGCCAGCAGCCAAGGACAGGGGCCCTACGAGCAGTACTTC. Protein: CASSQGQGPYEQYF.

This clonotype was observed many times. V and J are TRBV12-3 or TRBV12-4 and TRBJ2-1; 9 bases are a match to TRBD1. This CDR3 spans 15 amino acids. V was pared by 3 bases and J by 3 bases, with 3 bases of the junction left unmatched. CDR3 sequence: CASSFSTGGYNEQFF. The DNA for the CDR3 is TGTGCCAGCAGTTTTTCGACAGGGGGCTACAATGAGCAGTTCTTC.

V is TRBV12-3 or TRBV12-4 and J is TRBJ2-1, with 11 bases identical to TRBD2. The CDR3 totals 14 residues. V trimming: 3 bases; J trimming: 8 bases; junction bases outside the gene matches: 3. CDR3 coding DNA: TGTGCCAGCAGTTTGACTAGCGGGATTGATGAGCAGTTCTTC. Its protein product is CASSLTSGIDEQFF.

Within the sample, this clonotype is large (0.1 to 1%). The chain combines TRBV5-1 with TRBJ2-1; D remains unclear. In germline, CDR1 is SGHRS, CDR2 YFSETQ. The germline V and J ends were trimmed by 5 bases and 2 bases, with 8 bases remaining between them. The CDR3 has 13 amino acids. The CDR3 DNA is TGCGCCAGCAGTGGGTGGACCTACAATGAGCAGTTCTTC. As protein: CASSGWTYNEQFF. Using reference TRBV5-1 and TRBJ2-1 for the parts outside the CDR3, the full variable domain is KAGVTQTPRYLIKTRGQQVTLSCSPISGHRSVSWYQQTPGQGLQFLFEYFSETQRNKGNFPGRFSGRQFSNSRSEMNVSTLELGDSALYLCASSGWTYNEQFFGPGTRLTVL.